This is a list of T cell receptor beta chains from one sample in a study of blood T cell repertoires in COVID-19. The protocol was immunoSEQ multiplex PCR, while the TCRdb copy is restricted to in-frame clones and leaves out a portion. The repertoire consists of fewer than 70,000 clones, with 78% occurring once and the leading ten covering roughly 5%. Sequenced material: peripheral blood. These TCRs come from a human donor in a cohort sampled during active COVID-19. The CDR3 runs from the conserved cysteine through the conserved F or W. Each record gives: clone size, V gene, D gene, J gene, CDR3 protein, CDR3 DNA. A D gene is named only where the DNA matches it firmly. The listing skips clone size in some rows; elsewhere it reads once, few, many or a size class.

>.|TRBV7-9|.|TRBJ2-1
CASTITSPHNHNEQFF
TGTGCCAGCACGATCACGTCTCCACATAACCACAATGAGCAGTTCTTC
>once|TRBV10-3|TRBD2|TRBJ2-7
CAISAPSSGLDHEQYF
TGTGCCATCAGTGCCCCCTCTAGCGGGCTAGACCACGAGCAGTACTTC
>.|TRBV28|.|TRBJ2-7
CASSSRDGLSYEQYF
TGTGCCAGCAGTTCCCGGGACGGACTATCCTACGAGCAGTACTTC
>.|TRBV5-6|TRBD1|TRBJ2-7
CASSPTGGFSYEQYF
TGTGCCAGCAGCCCAACAGGGGGCTTCTCCTACGAGCAGTACTTC
>.|TRBV19|TRBD2|TRBJ2-5
CASSIMWGGETQYF
TGTGCCAGTAGTATAATGTGGGGGGGGGAGACCCAGTACTTC
>.|TRBV5-8|TRBD1|TRBJ2-7
CASSYGTGINEQYF
TGTGCCAGCAGCTATGGGACAGGGATCAACGAGCAGTACTTC
>.|TRBV19|.|TRBJ2-7
CASSIDHLGRVREQYF
TGTGCCAGTAGTATAGATCATCTGGGCCGAGTACGAGAGCAGTACTTC
>.|TRBV28|.|TRBJ2-7
CASSFLAQAIYEQYF
TGTGCCAGCAGTTTCCTGGCTCAGGCGATCTACGAGCAGTACTTC
>once|TRBV6-5|TRBD1|TRBJ2-3
CASSDRGRWGDTQYF
TGTGCCAGCAGCGACAGGGGGCGGTGGGGAGATACGCAGTATTTT
>.|TRBV27|TRBD1|TRBJ2-7
CASSFLDRTAYEQYF
TGTGCCAGCAGTTTCCTGGACAGGACAGCCTACGAGCAGTACTTC
>.|TRBV7-2|.|TRBJ1-5
CASAYSGGYQPQHF
TGTGCCAGCGCTTACAGTGGAGGATATCAGCCCCAGCATTTT
>.|TRBV5-1|.|TRBJ2-7
CASSLGDMAYEQYF
TGCGCCAGCAGCTTGGGGGACATGGCTTACGAGCAGTACTTC
>once|TRBV4-3|TRBD2|TRBJ2-1
CASSQGEAGYNEQFF
TGCGCCAGCAGCCAAGGAGAAGCGGGGTACAATGAGCAGTTCTTC
>.|TRBV11-3|.|TRBJ2-5
CASSLYSRETQYF
TGTGCCAGCAGCTTATATTCCAGGGAGACCCAGTACTTC
>few|TRBV7-9|.|TRBJ2-5
CASSSGIGETQYF
TGTGCCAGCAGCTCCGGGATTGGGGAGACCCAGTACTTC
>.|TRBV13|.|TRBJ2-3
CASSLGLTGQGTSTDTQYF
TGTGCCAGCAGCTTAGGCCTAACCGGGCAGGGGACGAGCACAGATACGCAGTATTTT
>.|TRBV5-4|.|TRBJ1-2
CASTRDSPVYGYTF
TGTGCCAGCACCAGGGACTCCCCTGTCTATGGCTACACCTTC
>few|TRBV2|.|TRBJ1-6
CASKLQGSPLHF
TGTGCCAGCAAGCTACAGGGTTCACCCCTCCACTTT
>few|TRBV28|TRBD1|TRBJ2-7
CASSLGTVNEQYF
TGTGCCAGCAGTCTCGGGACAGTCAACGAGCAGTACTTC
>.|TRBV7-8|.|TRBJ2-7
CASSRVQGTYEQYF
TGTGCCAGCAGCCGCGTACAGGGGACTTACGAGCAGTACTTC
>.|TRBV7-9|.|TRBJ1-1
CASSSGQHTEAFF
TGTGCCAGCAGCTCAGGACAGCACACTGAAGCTTTCTTT
>.|TRBV18|.|TRBJ2-7
CASSRTTGTTYEQYF
TGTGCCAGCTCACGAACGACAGGTACTACCTACGAGCAGTACTTC